This entry features one T cell receptor beta chain sequence. Its antigen is currently unknown. This CDR3 contains 14 residues. Germline lookup yields CDR1 GTSNPN and CDR2 SVGIG (reference sequence). V lost 2 bases, J lost 9 bases, and 8 bases stayed unmatched. This specimen belongs to a study of cytomegalovirus exposure and HLA in healthy donors. 60 Vbeta and 13 Jbeta primers were used in PCR. Measured with immunoSEQ multiplex PCR; TCRdb has only the in-frame clones, and not every one. This repertoire includes tens of thousands of clones. Study conclusions and caveats: It is likely that the observed cluster of highly shared sequence variants was a sequencing artifact.

The chain recombines TRBV30 with TRBJ2-2; TRBD2 matches at 8 bases. This sequence originates from a man aged 50-59 years in good health and CMV-seronegative. What was sequenced was PBMCs. CDR3 DNA sequence: TGTGCCTGGAGTCGGGGGGGAGGACTACGGGAGCTGTTTTTT. Its translation: CAWSRGGGLRELFF.